These 20 T cell receptor beta chains came from one sample sequenced in a study of T cells in Graves' hyperthyroidism and ophthalmopathy. RNA transcripts yielded amplified TCR beta CDR3 regions. HTBI primers were employed in a first-round RT-PCR of the TCR CDR3. TCRdb passed the multiplex PCR reads through MiXCR, listing each CDR3 protein once. This sample yields 350,000 or so distinct CDR3 sequences, of which 20% to 25% are seen a single time; around 50% belongs to the top ten. Source material: blood. The receptors come from a woman between 50 and 59 years old with Graves' hyperthyroidism.

The J gene is TRBJ1-1, the V gene TRBV28, with D perhaps TRBD1 (6 bases). Germline CDR1 reads MDHEN; CDR2 reads SYDVKM. The CDR3 loop spans 14 amino acids. V was clipped by 2 bases and J by 11 bases, with 18 bases between them. CDR3 nucleotide sequence: TGTGCCAGCAGTTTACAACAGGGAGGGCCTTGGGCTTTCTTT. This codes for CASSLQQGGPWAFF.

The chain has TRBV5-1 and TRBJ2-1; 11 bases are a match to TRBD1. There are 16 residues in the CDR3. The V segment lost 5 bases and the J segment 6 bases; nucleotides outside the gene matches: 10. Germline-derived CDR1 and CDR2 are SGHRS and YFSETQ. CDR3 region: CASRPSGTGGFNEQFF. The CDR3 DNA reads as TGCGCCAGCAGACCCTCCGGGACAGGGGGTTTCAATGAGCAGTTCTTC.

This clonotype has just a few counts. This chain connects TRBV7-2 to TRBJ2-7, with 8 positions matching TRBD2. V was pared by 5 bases and J by 6 bases, with 12 bases of the junction left unmatched. Looked up from germline, CDR1 is SGHTA and CDR2 is FQGNSA. The CDR3 is 15 residues long. The CDR3: CASSRAGEATLEQYF. For the CDR3, the DNA is TGTGCCAGCAGCCGAGCGGGGGAGGCGACCCTCGAGCAGTACTTC.

This clonotype was detected many times. The chain links TRBV14 to TRBJ2-3; D is uncertain. The germline V gene has CDR1 SGHDN and CDR2 FVKESK. The V end lost 2 bases, the J end lost 0 bases, and 9 bases lay between the germline ends. The CDR3 covers 15 residues. The CDR3 loop is CASSQLATSTDTQYF. CDR3 DNA: TGTGCCAGCAGCCAACTTGCGACTAGCACAGATACGCAGTATTTT.

This clonotype was detected many times. The rearrangement joins TRBV7-2 to TRBJ1-5; D is possibly TRBD1 (5 bases). CDR1 and CDR2 from the germline V gene are SGHTA and FQGNSA. Trimming stripped 5 bases from V and 7 bases from J, with 15 bases between. This CDR3 has 14 residues. CDR3 residues: CASSLGFGGQPQHF. The CDR3 DNA sequence: TGTGCCAGCAGCCTTGGATTTGGGGGGCAGCCCCAGCATTTT.

This clonotype was counted between two and nine times. V gene TRBV28 combines with J gene TRBJ1-5; TRBD1 agrees at 11 bases. Germline V lookup: CDR1 MDHEN, CDR2 SYDVKM. Trimming cost V 3 bases and J 6 bases; bases outside gene matches: 4. This CDR3 is 15 amino acids long. The CDR3 bases are TGTGCCAGCAGTTTCCGGACAGGGGGCCGTCAGCCCCAGCATTTT. Protein: CASSFRTGGRQPQHF.

Many counts were recorded for this clonotype. The genes are TRBV2 and TRBJ1-2; D remains ambiguous. The length of the CDR3 is 14 residues. Per the germline V gene, CDR1 is SNHLY and CDR2 is FYNNEI. V was pared by 3 bases and J by 0 bases, with 8 bases between. The CDR3 sequence is CASSESSPNYGYTF. The CDR3 DNA follows: TGTGCCAGCAGTGAGTCCAGCCCTAACTATGGCTACACCTTC.

The table lists this clonotype with a few counts. This chain uses TRBV5-1 with TRBJ1-1; weak D call: TRBD1 (5 bases). The ends were cut back, 6 bases at V and 3 bases at J, with 12 bases in the middle. This CDR3 contains 13 residues. Looked up from germline, CDR1 is SGHRS and CDR2 is YFSETQ. The CDR3 loop reads CASTEWGDTEAFF. The CDR3 DNA follows: TGCGCCAGCACCGAATGGGGGGACACTGAAGCTTTCTTT.

This clonotype was counted many times. The rearrangement uses TRBV3-1 and TRBJ1-3; no clear D. Germline lookup yields CDR1 LGHDT and CDR2 YNNKEL (reference sequence). V shed 4 bases and J shed 4 bases, with 14 bases lying between them. This CDR3 is built from 15 residues. CDR3 nucleotide sequence: TGTGCCAGCAGCCGCCCGAGGCTGGGCGGAAACACCATATATTTT. This encodes CASSRPRLGGNTIYF.

This clonotype came up many times. V and J are TRBV7-9 and TRBJ2-7; D possibly matches TRBD1 or TRBD2 (6 bases each). Per germline, CDR1 SEHNR and CDR2 FQNEAQ (reference sequence). V lost 1 base and J lost 7, with 8 bases in between. CDR3 length: 12 residues. CDR3 amino acids: CASSLGGGEQYF. CDR3 in DNA: TGTGCCAGCAGCTTAGGAGGGGGGGAGCAGTACTTC.

The sample holds many counts of this clonotype. The CDR3 is CASSLVGHLNTEAFF. For the CDR3, the DNA is TGCGCCAGCAGCTTGGTGGGACATCTGAACACTGAAGCTTTCTTT. The chain carries TRBV5-1 and TRBJ1-1; a possible D gene is TRBD1 (6 bases). V was clipped by 0 bases and J by 0 bases, with 9 bases between them. Germline CDR1 reads SGHRS; CDR2 reads YFSETQ. The length of the CDR3 is 15 residues. Based on the CDR3 plus reference TRBV5-1 and TRBJ1-1, the full variable domain is KAGVTQTPRYLIKTRGQQVTLSCSPISGHRSVSWYQQTPGQGLQFLFEYFSETQRNKGNFPGRFSGRQFSNSRSEMNVSTLELGDSALYLCASSLVGHLNTEAFFGQGTRLTVV.

This clonotype has ten or more counts. The chain recombines TRBV28 with TRBJ2-7; D not certain. V lost 6 bases and J 0 bases, leaving 6 bases between the germline ends. The germline gives CDR1 MDHEN, CDR2 SYDVKM. The CDR3 covers 12 residues. The CDR3: CASRLGSYEQYF. The CDR3 region has the DNA TGTGCCAGCAGGTTGGGCTCCTACGAGCAGTACTTC. Using reference TRBV28 and TRBJ2-7 for the parts outside the CDR3, the full variable domain is DVKVTQSSRYLVKRTGEKVFLECVQDMDHENMFWYRQDPGLGLRLIYFSYDVKMKEKGDIPEGYSVSREKKERFSLILESASTNQTSMYLCASRLGSYEQYFGPGTRLTVT.

This clonotype was seen ten or more times. J is TRBJ2-2 and V is TRBV27; 9 nucleotides line up with TRBD1. V trimming: 3 bases; J trimming: 1 base; junction bases outside the gene matches: 3. There are 16 residues in the CDR3. The germline gives CDR1 MNHEY, CDR2 SMNVEV (reference sequence). The CDR3 DNA reads as TGTGCCAGCAGTTTTCCGGGACAGGGGAACACCGGGGAGCTGTTTTTT. It is translated as CASSFPGQGNTGELFF.

V and J are TRBV3-1 and TRBJ2-2; 8 bases match TRBD1. The CDR3 is 16 residues long. The germline gives CDR1 LGHDT, CDR2 YNNKEL (reference sequence). The V segment lost 1 base and the J segment 4 bases; nucleotides outside the gene matches: 5. CDR3 region: CASSQGFQGATGELFF. The CDR3 nucleotides are TGTGCCAGCAGCCAAGGATTTCAGGGGGCCACCGGGGAGCTGTTTTTT.

The table lists this clonotype with many counts. This sequence joins TRBV7-3 and TRBJ2-3; D unresolved. The V end was cut by 0 bases, the J end by 5 bases, with 6 bases between. Per the germline V gene, CDR1 is SGHTA and CDR2 is FQGTGA. The CDR3 runs to 13 residues. CDR3 DNA: TGTGCCAGCAGCTTAACTATAATAGATACGCAGTATTTT. Its translation is CASSLTIIDTQYF. Full variable domain (rest looked up from reference TRBV7-3 and TRBJ2-3): GAGVSQTPSNKVTEKGKYVELRCDPISGHTALYWYRQSLGQGPEFLIYFQGTGAADDSGLPNDRFFAVRPEGSVSTLKIQRTERGDSAVYLCASSLTIIDTQYFGPGTRLTVL.

This clonotype was seen repeatedly, ten times or more. The chain combines TRBV5-1 with TRBJ1-1; 7 bases agree with TRBD1. Germline CDR1 and CDR2: SGHRS and YFSETQ. V shed 1 base and J 6 bases; nucleotides not matched to a gene: 9. The CDR3 covers 15 residues. The DNA for the CDR3 is TGCGCCAGCAGCTTGAGACAGGGTTCTAGCGCTGAAGCTTTCTTT. This sequence encodes CASSLRQGSSAEAFF.

This clonotype was detected ten times or more. This chain uses TRBV5-1 with TRBJ2-7, with 10 bases lining up with TRBD2. V dropped 7 bases and J dropped 6; count of bases not matched to a gene: 13. CDR1 and CDR2 from the germline V gene are SGHRS and YFSETQ. The CDR3 sequence is 15 residues long. Here the CDR3 DNA reads TGCGCCAGCCGGTGGGAAGCTAGCGGGAGCCGCGAGCAGTACTTC. Its translation: CASRWEASGSREQYF. Full variable domain (rest looked up from reference TRBV5-1 and TRBJ2-7): KAGVTQTPRYLIKTRGQQVTLSCSPISGHRSVSWYQQTPGQGLQFLFEYFSETQRNKGNFPGRFSGRQFSNSRSEMNVSTLELGDSALYLCASRWEASGSREQYFGPGTRLTVT.

This clonotype was counted a single time. The CDR3 region is CASRRDPADTQYF. The CDR3 coding sequence is TGTGCCAGCAGGAGGGACCCTGCGGATACGCAGTATTTT. The chain uses TRBV6-4 and TRBJ2-3; D is possibly TRBD1 or TRBD2 (5 bases each). The V gene's germline CDR1 is MRHNA and CDR2 SNTAGT. The CDR3 spans 13 residues. V lost 6 bases and J lost 6, with 13 bases in between.

The chain joins TRBV3-1 to TRBJ1-6; D not certain. Germline V gives CDR1 LGHDT, CDR2 YNNKEL (reference sequence). There are 14 residues in the CDR3. V lost 4 bases to trimming and J lost 8 bases, with 12 bases between them. The DNA of the CDR3 is TGTGCCAGCAGCCGCACGAGGTGGGATTCACCCCTCCACTTT. Amino acid sequence: CASSRTRWDSPLHF.

This clonotype was observed at least ten times. The J gene is TRBJ2-2, the V gene TRBV14, with D unresolved. V was cut by 5 bases and J by 4 bases, with 8 bases left in between. The CDR3 spans 13 residues. The V gene's germline CDR1 is SGHDN and CDR2 FVKESK. The CDR3 sequence: CASSAHGTGELFF. In DNA, the CDR3 is TGTGCCAGCAGCGCCCATGGCACCGGGGAGCTGTTTTTT.